These 14 T cell receptor beta chains were sequenced from one sample in a study of blood T cell repertoires in COVID-19 (TCRdb year 2020). Libraries were made using the immunoSEQ multiplex PCR assay. TCRdb limited this immuneACCESS table to in-frame rearrangements with V and J called. A share of clones is missing; checked studies link under half to unresolved V genes, and the rest is unexplained. Here the sample has 150,000 to 200,000 clones; around nine tenths occur a single time. Of the sample, around 4.6% falls within the top ten clones. Input material: peripheral blood. The source of these receptors is a human donor in a cohort sampled during active COVID-19.

The gene calls are TRBV5-1 and TRBJ2-1; 11 bases are a match to TRBD2. The CDR3 runs 15 residues. Per germline, CDR1 SGHRS and CDR2 YFSETQ. After removal of 1 base from V and 7 bases from J, the junction contained 4 bases not matched to a gene. Written as DNA, the CDR3 is TGCGCCAGCAGCTTGAAACTAGCGGGAGAAAATGAGCAGTTCTTC. The encoded protein is CASSLKLAGENEQFF. Drawing the rest from reference TRBV5-1 and TRBJ2-1, the complete variable domain is KAGVTQTPRYLIKTRGQQVTLSCSPISGHRSVSWYQQTPGQGLQFLFEYFSETQRNKGNFPGRFSGRQFSNSRSEMNVSTLELGDSALYLCASSLKLAGENEQFFGPGTRLTVL.

The V and J genes are TRBV19 and TRBJ2-3; no firm D call. Deletions cut 5 bases from V and 2 bases from J, with 11 bases between. There are 14 residues in the CDR3. Germline loops: CDR1 LNHDA, CDR2 SQIVND (reference sequence). The CDR3 coding sequence is TGTGCCAGTAGTTCCGGCGGCTTCACAGATACGCAGTATTTT. Encoded protein: CASSSGGFTDTQYF.

The chain links TRBV19 to TRBJ2-7; possibly TRBD2 for D (5 bases). This CDR3 is built from 14 residues. Germline-derived CDR1 and CDR2 are LNHDA and SQIVND (reference sequence). The V gene lost 4 bases and the J gene lost 2 bases, with 12 bases spanning the gap. Written as DNA, the CDR3 is TGTGCCAGTAGTACCCAGGACGGGGCCTACGAGCAGTACTTC. Its protein product is CASSTQDGAYEQYF.

This clone was seen only once. The genes are TRBV24-1 and TRBJ2-1; TRBD2 might be the D (5 bases). Germline V gene data show CDR1 as KGHDR and CDR2 as SFDVKD. V was pared by 0 bases and J by 9 bases, with 5 bases between. CDR3 size: 12 residues. The CDR3 here is CATSDLEGEQFF. The CDR3 nucleotides are TGTGCCACCAGTGATTTGGAGGGTGAGCAGTTCTTC.

The chain couples TRBV28 to TRBJ1-2; possible D gene TRBD1, 6 bases. The CDR3 consists of 13 residues. Germline-derived CDR1 and CDR2 are MDHEN and SYDVKM. Trimming cost V 5 bases and J 4 bases, with 11 bases left between them. The CDR3 sequence is CASSLQGIYGYTF. As DNA, the CDR3 is TGTGCCAGCAGTCTCCAGGGGATCTATGGCTACACCTTC.

The CDR3 DNA follows: TGTGCCAGTAGTTACTTCTGGGGGAAACAGGGGGCACACACTGAAGCTTTCTTT. Encoded protein: CASSYFWGKQGAHTEAFF. The rearrangement links TRBV19 to TRBJ1-1; 9 nucleotides line up with TRBD1. The J segment lost 3 bases and the V segment lost 5 bases, leaving 16 bases of the junction unmatched. The V gene's germline CDR1 is LNHDA and CDR2 SQIVND (reference sequence). This CDR3 region has 18 residues.

The genes are TRBV28 and TRBJ2-7; TRBD2 is a possible D gene (7 bases). CDR3 size: 15 residues. The germline CDR1 and CDR2 sequences are MDHEN and SYDVKM. The ends were cut back, 3 bases at V and 5 bases at J, with 17 bases in the middle. The CDR3 sequence is CASSFGGGTGDEQYF. The DNA of the CDR3 is TGTGCCAGCAGTTTTGGGGGGGGCACGGGCGACGAGCAGTACTTC.

V is TRBV5-1 and J is TRBJ2-5; 12 bases agree with TRBD2. V gave up 3 bases and J gave up 0 bases; unmatched junction bases: 0. This CDR3 comprises 15 residues. Looked up from germline, CDR1 is SGHRS and CDR2 is YFSETQ. CDR3 region: CASSWTSGDQETQYF. As DNA, the CDR3 is TGCGCCAGCAGCTGGACTAGCGGGGACCAAGAGACCCAGTACTTC.

The chain is built from TRBV3-1 (or the pseudogene TRBV3-2) and TRBJ2-2; D perhaps matches TRBD1 (5 bases). Trimming removed 0 bases from V and 0 bases from J, with 8 bases in between. CDR3 size: 16 residues. CDR1 and CDR2 (germline): LGHDT, YNNKEL (reference sequence). The CDR3 region is CASSQDRTTNTGELFF. The CDR3 nucleotides are TGTGCCAGCAGCCAAGACAGGACAACGAACACCGGGGAGCTGTTTTTT.

V gene TRBV4-2 combines with J gene TRBJ2-7; 7 bases line up with TRBD1. This CDR3 contains 12 residues. Germline CDR1 LGHNA, CDR2 YNFKEQ. Trimming removed 0 bases from V and 9 bases from J; junction bases left unmatched: 2. The CDR3 protein is CASSQDEGAQYF. The DNA of the CDR3 is TGTGCCAGCAGCCAAGATGAGGGGGCGCAGTACTTC.

This clone was seen many times. The rearrangement joins TRBV30 to TRBJ1-2, with D unresolved. This CDR3 comprises 12 residues. Germline CDR1 is GTSNPN and CDR2 is SVGIG (reference sequence). V was pared by 2 bases and J by 7 bases, with 11 bases between. The CDR3 coding sequence is TGTGCCTGGAGTAACGAGAGTGGTGGCTACACCTTC. This encodes CAWSNESGGYTF.

The chain carries TRBV5-1 and TRBJ2-7; 9 bases line up with TRBD2. Germline trimming cut 3 bases from V and 3 bases from J; bases unmatched to any gene: 13. The CDR3 has 17 residues. Germline CDR1 SGHRS, CDR2 YFSETQ. The chain's CDR3 is CASSSGTSPGPNYEQYF. The CDR3 DNA sequence: TGCGCCAGCAGCTCCGGGACTAGCCCCGGACCGAACTACGAGCAGTACTTC. The variable domain in full, completed from reference TRBV5-1 and TRBJ2-7, reads KAGVTQTPRYLIKTRGQQVTLSCSPISGHRSVSWYQQTPGQGLQFLFEYFSETQRNKGNFPGRFSGRQFSNSRSEMNVSTLELGDSALYLCASSSGTSPGPNYEQYFGPGTRLTVT.

The rearrangement links TRBV5-4 to TRBJ2-2; tentatively, D is TRBD2 (5 bases). CDR3 length equals 15 residues. CDR1 and CDR2 from the germline V gene are SGHNT and YYREEE (reference sequence). Trimming stripped 4 bases from V and 5 bases from J, with 15 bases between. The CDR3 sequence is CASSAIELGTGELFF. CDR3 in DNA: TGTGCCAGCAGCGCCATCGAACTAGGGACCGGGGAGCTGTTTTTT. Combining the CDR3 with reference TRBV5-4 and TRBJ2-2 gives the whole variable domain ETGVTQSPTHLIKTRGQQVTLRCSSQSGHNTVSWYQQALGQGPQFIFQYYREEENGRGNFPPRFSGLQFPNYSSELNVNALELDDSALYLCASSAIELGTGELFFGEGSRLTVL.

J is TRBJ1-3 and V is TRBV4-1; no reliable D call. Deletions cut 4 bases from V and 9 bases from J, with 13 bases between. Germline assignment: CDR1 MGHRA and CDR2 YSYEKL. The CDR3 has 13 amino acids. The CDR3 region has the DNA TGCGCCAGCAGCCTAAACACCGGAGGCACCATATATTTT. Its translation is CASSLNTGGTIYF.